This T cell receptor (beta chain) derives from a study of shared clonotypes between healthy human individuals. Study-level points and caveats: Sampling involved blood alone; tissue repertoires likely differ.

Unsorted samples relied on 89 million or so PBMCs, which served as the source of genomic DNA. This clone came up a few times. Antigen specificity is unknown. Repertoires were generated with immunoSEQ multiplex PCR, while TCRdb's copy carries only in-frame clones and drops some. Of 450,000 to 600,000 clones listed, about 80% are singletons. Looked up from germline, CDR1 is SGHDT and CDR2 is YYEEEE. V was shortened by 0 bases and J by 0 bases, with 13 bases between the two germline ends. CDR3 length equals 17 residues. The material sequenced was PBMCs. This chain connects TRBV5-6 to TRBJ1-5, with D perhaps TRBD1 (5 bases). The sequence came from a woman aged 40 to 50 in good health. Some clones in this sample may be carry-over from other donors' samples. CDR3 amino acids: CASSLGSGTYSNQPQHF. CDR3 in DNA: TGTGCCAGCAGCTTGGGGAGTGGGACCTATAGCAATCAGCCCCAGCATTTT.